What follows are 23 T cell receptor beta chains derived from one specimen sequenced in a study of long-term antiretroviral therapy in people with HIV. An immunoSEQ assay, version v3.0, was performed at survey level. TCRdb keeps only in-frame clones here, not all; method: immunoSEQ multiplex PCR. The data show 7,500 to 8,500 clones, approximately 84% seen once. The sequencing used unsorted PBMCs, collected about 2.5 years before starting antiretroviral therapy. The source of these receptors is a man aged 35-49 years with HIV.

The V call is TRBV9, the J call TRBJ2-3, with TRBD2 identical over 8 bases. V was clipped by 0 bases and J by 2 bases; unmatched bases: 5. Germline CDR1 and CDR2: SGDLS and YYNGEE. This CDR3 is built from 16 residues. CDR3 nucleotide sequence: TGTGCCAGCAGCGTAGATAGCGGGACCTACACAGATACGCAGTATTTT. Amino acid sequence: CASSVDSGTYTDTQYF. Based on the CDR3 plus reference TRBV9 and TRBJ2-3, the full variable domain is DSGVTQTPKHLITATGQRVTLRCSPRSGDLSVYWYQQSLDQGLQFLIQYYNGEERAKGNILERFSAQQFPDLHSELNLSSLELGDSALYFCASSVDSGTYTDTQYFGPGTRLTVL.

This clone has more than one count but fewer than ten. The chain employs TRBV5-4 and TRBJ2-1, with 8 positions matching TRBD1. The CDR3 is 16 amino acids. Per the germline V gene, CDR1 is SGHNT and CDR2 is YYREEE (reference sequence). J was trimmed by 6 bases and V by 2 bases; bases with no gene match: 10. The CDR3 protein is CASSLPGTGDVNEQFF. CDR3 sequence (DNA): TGTGCCAGCAGCTTACCCGGGACAGGAGATGTCAATGAGCAGTTCTTC.

The V and J genes are TRBV28 and TRBJ1-5; maybe TRBD1 (5 bases). CDR1 is MDHEN, CDR2 SYDVKM, per germline. V was clipped by 5 bases and J by 8 bases, with 16 bases between them. This CDR3 is 14 amino acids long. This chain's CDR3 is CASSTYQGREPQHF. The CDR3 DNA reads TGTGCCAGCAGTACCTACCAGGGAAGGGAGCCCCAGCATTTT.

This clone qualifies as large. This rearrangement joins TRBV4-3 to TRBJ2-1; D not certain. The germline V and J ends were trimmed by 4 bases and 3 bases, with 16 bases remaining between them. Per the germline V gene, CDR1 is LGHNA and CDR2 is YSLEER. The CDR3 runs to 16 residues. The DNA for the CDR3 is TGCGCCAGCAGCCGGGCTTACAAGACCATCTACAATGAGCAGTTCTTC. Translating it yields CASSRAYKTIYNEQFF.

V is TRBV5-1 and J is TRBJ2-6; unclear D gene. The CDR3 totals 16 residues. Trimming pared 5 bases from V and 0 bases from J, leaving 12 bases between. Germline V gene lookup returns CDR1 SGHRS and CDR2 YFSETQ. The CDR3 sequence: CASRHRSSSGANVLTF. As DNA, the CDR3 is TGCGCCAGCAGGCATCGGTCCAGCTCTGGGGCCAACGTCCTGACTTTC.

There are a few counts of this clone. J is TRBJ2-7 and V is TRBV28; 8 bases fit TRBD1. The CDR3 totals 16 residues. V dropped 2 bases and J dropped 1; count of bases not matched to a gene: 7. CDR1 and CDR2 (germline): MDHEN, SYDVKM. The CDR3 region has the DNA TGTGCCAGCAGTTTAGCCCCTGACAGGGGATCCTACGAGCAGTACTTC. It encodes CASSLAPDRGSYEQYF.

For the CDR3, the DNA is TGTGCCAGCAGCCGCGGACCTTTTTCACCCCTCCACTTT. It codes for CASSRGPFSPLHF. The chain has TRBV6-5 and TRBJ1-6; D unclear. This CDR3 comprises 13 residues. V lost 6 bases to trimming and J lost 9 bases, with 12 bases between them. Germline CDR1 MNHEY, CDR2 SVGAGI.

In its sample, this clone was seen once. The J gene is TRBJ1-1, the V gene TRBV27; a possible D gene is TRBD1 (6 bases). Per the germline V gene, CDR1 is MNHEY and CDR2 is SMNVEV (reference sequence). Deletions cut 2 bases from V and 0 bases from J, with 10 bases between. CDR3 length: 15 amino acids. The CDR3 nucleotides are TGTGCCAGCAGTTTAAGAGGGGGTGTGAACACTGAAGCTTTCTTT. Its protein product is CASSLRGGVNTEAFF.

The chain recombines TRBV7-2 with TRBJ2-2, with D unresolved. Germline V lookup: CDR1 SGHTA, CDR2 FQGNSA. CDR3 length: 15 residues. Trimming removed 5 bases from V and 2 bases from J, with 12 bases in between. CDR3 sequence reads: CASSRPTQNTGELFF. The CDR3 DNA sequence: TGTGCCAGCAGCAGACCGACACAAAACACCGGGGAGCTGTTTTTT.

This clone came up a few times. This chain uses TRBV6-1 with TRBJ2-1; D is ambiguous. CDR3 length equals 15 residues. V lost 2 bases, J lost 0 bases, and 8 bases lay in between. CDR1 and CDR2 from the germline V gene are MNHNS and SASEGT. This CDR3 is CASSESQSSYNEQFF. In DNA, the CDR3 is TGTGCCAGCAGTGAATCCCAGAGCTCCTACAATGAGCAGTTCTTC.

V and J are TRBV7-8 and TRBJ1-6; no clear D gene. The CDR3 covers 16 residues. Between the trimmed V and J ends, which lost 4 bases and 1 base, there was a span of 11 bases. CDR1 and CDR2 from the germline V gene are SGHVS and FQNEAQ. The CDR3 DNA reads as TGTGCCAGCAGCTCCCGGGGAAGTTCCTATAATTCACCCCTCCACTTT. Translating gives CASSSRGSSYNSPLHF.

The chain has TRBV5-1 and TRBJ2-3; 11 nucleotides line up with TRBD1. V lost 4 bases, J lost 4 bases, and 8 bases stayed unmatched. CDR1 and CDR2 from the germline V gene are SGHRS and YFSETQ. The CDR3 has 16 residues. CDR3 region: CASSPAGTGGADTQYF. For the CDR3, the DNA is TGCGCCAGCAGCCCCGCCGGGACAGGGGGAGCAGATACGCAGTATTTT.

This chain uses TRBV6-1 with TRBJ1-6; a possible D gene is TRBD1 (5 bases). The germline CDR1 and CDR2 sequences are MNHNS and SASEGT. V gave up 6 bases and J gave up 6 bases, with 12 bases separating them. The CDR3 is made up of 14 amino acids. CDR3 DNA: TGTGCCAGCAGGGTCGGGGGATCTAATTCACCCCTCCACTTT. Its protein is CASRVGGSNSPLHF.

The chain employs TRBV21-1 and TRBJ1-5. TRBV21-1 is a recognized pseudogene. There are 15 residues in the CDR3. The CDR3 DNA sequence: TGTGCCAGCAGCAAAGCGCTCGGGCTCCGGCAGCCCCAGCATTTT. Its protein is CASSKALGLRQPQHF.

V is TRBV5-5 and J is TRBJ2-5; D unclear. V shed 0 bases and J shed 1 base, with 7 bases lying between them. Germline V gene lookup returns CDR1 SGHKS and CDR2 YYEKEE (reference sequence). The CDR3 extends over 14 amino acids. This CDR3 reads CASSLVHSQETQYF. The DNA of the CDR3 is TGTGCCAGCAGCTTGGTCCACAGCCAAGAGACCCAGTACTTC.

This chain uses TRBV25-1 with TRBJ2-3, with D possibly called TRBD1 or TRBD2 (5 bases each). Trimming took off 3 bases at V and 3 bases at J, with 13 bases between the two ends. CDR1 MGHDK and CDR2 SYGVNS come from the germline V gene. CDR3 length: 15 residues. The CDR3 DNA sequence: TGTGCCAGCAGTGATCGTACAGGAGGTACAGATACGCAGTATTTT. Translated: CASSDRTGGTDTQYF.

V is TRBV28 and J is TRBJ1-1; 8 bases match TRBD1. The germline gives CDR1 MDHEN, CDR2 SYDVKM. Trimming removed 4 bases from V and 9 bases from J; junction bases left unmatched: 7. This CDR3 comprises 13 residues. As DNA, the CDR3 is TGTGCCAGCAGTTCCAGACAGGGGAATCAAGCTTTCTTT. Encoded protein: CASSSRQGNQAFF.

The rearrangement joins TRBV18 to TRBJ1-5, with 10 bases identical to TRBD1. The V gene's germline CDR1 is KGHSH and CDR2 LQKENI. V trimming: 3 bases; J trimming: 0 bases; junction bases outside the gene matches: 14. The CDR3 totals 20 residues. For the CDR3, the DNA is TGTGCCAGCTCACCCCCGGGCCCGGGACAGGGGTCCCCTAGCAATCAGCCCCAGCATTTT. Amino acids: CASSPPGPGQGSPSNQPQHF. The whole variable domain, filled in from reference TRBV18 and TRBJ1-5, reads NAGVMQNPRHLVRRRGQEARLRCSPMKGHSHVYWYRQLPEEGLKFMVYLQKENIIDESGMPKERFSAEFPKEGPSILRIQQVVRGDSAAYFCASSPPGPGQGSPSNQPQHFGDGTRLSIL.

The chain has TRBV15 and TRBJ2-7, with 8 positions matching TRBD1. V lost 0 bases to trimming and J lost 1 base; unmatched junction nucleotides: 5. Germline CDR1 reads LNHNV; CDR2 reads YYDKDF (reference sequence). The length of the CDR3 is 16 residues. The CDR3 region is CATSRDHQGASYEQYF. DNA for the CDR3: TGTGCCACCAGCAGAGATCACCAGGGGGCGTCCTACGAGCAGTACTTC. Looking up the rest from reference TRBV15 and TRBJ2-7 gives the full variable domain: DAMVIQNPRYQVTQFGKPVTLSCSQTLNHNVMYWYQQKSSQAPKLLFHYYDKDFNNEADTPDNFQSRRPNTSFCFLDIRSPGLGDTAMYLCATSRDHQGASYEQYFGPGTRLTVT.

The CDR3 DNA is TGTGCCAGCTCACCTCGACAGGGATCTGAAGCTTTCTTT. Translated, it gives CASSPRQGSEAFF. The chain recombines TRBV18 with TRBJ1-1; 7 bases are a match to TRBD1. The CDR3 runs 13 residues. The V and J ends lost 3 bases and 6 bases, in that order; junction bases with no gene match: 4. Germline-derived CDR1 and CDR2 are KGHSH and LQKENI.

The rearrangement links TRBV4-1 to TRBJ1-2; D not certain. The CDR3 sequence is 15 residues long. Trimming pared 0 bases from V and 0 bases from J, leaving 8 bases between. Germline CDR1 reads MGHRA; CDR2 reads YSYEKL. The CDR3, as DNA: TGCGCCAGCAGCCAAGATCCCTCGGCTAACTATGGCTACACCTTC. This translates into CASSQDPSANYGYTF.

The chain uses TRBV6-1 and TRBJ1-2, with TRBD1 identical over 7 bases. Looked up from germline, CDR1 is MNHNS and CDR2 is SASEGT. The V gene end was trimmed by 7 bases and the J gene end by 8 bases; junction bases not matched to a gene: 13. The CDR3 is 14 amino acids. The CDR3 coding sequence is TGTGCCAGCAACTGGGACAGAACAAACGGAGGCTACACCTTC. Translated: CASNWDRTNGGYTF.

The rearrangement uses TRBV5-1 and TRBJ2-7, with 10 bases lining up with TRBD2. The germline gives CDR1 SGHRS, CDR2 YFSETQ. The CDR3 loop spans 16 amino acids. With 0 bases clipped from V and 2 bases from J, the junction kept 5 bases outside the gene matches. DNA of the CDR3: TGCGCCAGCAGCTTGGAGCGGGGGGGTGGGACCTACGAGCAGTACTTC. It yields the protein CASSLERGGGTYEQYF. Complete variable domain (other parts from reference TRBV5-1 and TRBJ2-7): KAGVTQTPRYLIKTRGQQVTLSCSPISGHRSVSWYQQTPGQGLQFLFEYFSETQRNKGNFPGRFSGRQFSNSRSEMNVSTLELGDSALYLCASSLERGGGTYEQYFGPGTRLTVT.